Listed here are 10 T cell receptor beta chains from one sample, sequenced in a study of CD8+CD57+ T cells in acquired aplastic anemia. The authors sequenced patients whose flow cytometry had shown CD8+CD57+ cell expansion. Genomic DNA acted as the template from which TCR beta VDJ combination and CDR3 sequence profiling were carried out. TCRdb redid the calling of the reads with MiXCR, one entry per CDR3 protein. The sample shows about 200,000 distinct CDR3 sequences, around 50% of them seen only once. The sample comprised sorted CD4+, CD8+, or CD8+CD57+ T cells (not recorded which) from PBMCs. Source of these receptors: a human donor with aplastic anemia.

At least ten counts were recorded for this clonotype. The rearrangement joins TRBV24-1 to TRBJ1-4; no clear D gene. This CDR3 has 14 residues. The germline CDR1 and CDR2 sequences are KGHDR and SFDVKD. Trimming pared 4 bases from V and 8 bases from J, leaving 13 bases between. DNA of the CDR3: TGTGCCACCAGTGACGCTGGGGTGCCGGAAAAACTGTTTTTT. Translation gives CATSDAGVPEKLFF.

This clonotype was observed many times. The CDR3 is CSARQSYEKLFF. The CDR3 nucleotides are TGCAGTGCTAGACAGAGCTATGAAAAACTGTTTTTT. The V gene is TRBV20-1, the J gene TRBJ1-4; D gene uncertain. The germline V and J ends were trimmed by 2 bases and 6 bases, with 7 bases remaining between them. Germline lookup yields CDR1 DFQATT and CDR2 SNEGSKA (reference sequence). This CDR3 contains 12 residues.

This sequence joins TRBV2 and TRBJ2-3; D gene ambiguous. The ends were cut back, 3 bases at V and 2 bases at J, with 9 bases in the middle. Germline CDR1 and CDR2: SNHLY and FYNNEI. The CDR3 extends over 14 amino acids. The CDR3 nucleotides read TGTGCCAGCAGTGACGTAGGTACCACAGATACGCAGTATTTT. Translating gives CASSDVGTTDTQYF.

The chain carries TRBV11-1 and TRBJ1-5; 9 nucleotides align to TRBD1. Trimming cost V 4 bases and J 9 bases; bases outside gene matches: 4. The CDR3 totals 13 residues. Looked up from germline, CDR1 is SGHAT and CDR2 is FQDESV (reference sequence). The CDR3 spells CASSWDRAAPQHF. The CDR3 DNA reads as TGTGCCAGCAGCTGGGACAGGGCGGCGCCCCAGCATTTT. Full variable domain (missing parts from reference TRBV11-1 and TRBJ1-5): EAEVAQSPRYKITEKSQAVAFWCDPISGHATLYWYRQILGQGPELLVQFQDESVVDDSQLPKDRFSAERLKGVDSTLKIQPAELGDSAMYLCASSWDRAAPQHFGDGTRLSIL.

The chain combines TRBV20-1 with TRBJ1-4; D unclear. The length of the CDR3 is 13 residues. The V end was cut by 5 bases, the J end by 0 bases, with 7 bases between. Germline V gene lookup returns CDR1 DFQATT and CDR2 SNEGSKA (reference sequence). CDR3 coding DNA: TGCAGTGCTGAAGGGACAACTAATGAAAAACTGTTTTTT. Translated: CSAEGTTNEKLFF.

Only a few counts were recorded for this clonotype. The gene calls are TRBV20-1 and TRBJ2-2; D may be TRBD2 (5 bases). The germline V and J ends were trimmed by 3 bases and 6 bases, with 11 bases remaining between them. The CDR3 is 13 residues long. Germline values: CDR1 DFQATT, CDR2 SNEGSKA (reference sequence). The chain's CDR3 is CSARTKEAGELFF. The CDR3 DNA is TGCAGTGCTAGGACTAAGGAGGCCGGGGAGCTGTTTTTT.

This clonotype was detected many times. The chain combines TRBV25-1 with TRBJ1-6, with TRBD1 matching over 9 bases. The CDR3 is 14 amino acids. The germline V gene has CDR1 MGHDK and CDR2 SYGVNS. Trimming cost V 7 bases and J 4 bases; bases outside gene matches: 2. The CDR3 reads CASKGTGYNSPLHF. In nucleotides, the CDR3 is TGTGCCAGCAAAGGGACAGGGTATAATTCACCCCTCCACTTT.

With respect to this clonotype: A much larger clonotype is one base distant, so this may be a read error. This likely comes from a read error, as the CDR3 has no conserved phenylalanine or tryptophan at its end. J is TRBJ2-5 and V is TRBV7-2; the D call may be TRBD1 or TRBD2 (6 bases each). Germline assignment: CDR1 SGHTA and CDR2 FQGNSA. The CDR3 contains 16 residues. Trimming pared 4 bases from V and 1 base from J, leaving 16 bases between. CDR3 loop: CASSSEGGRPQETQYY. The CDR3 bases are TGTGCCAGCAGCTCGGAGGGGGGTCGGCCCCAAGAGACCCAGTACTAC.

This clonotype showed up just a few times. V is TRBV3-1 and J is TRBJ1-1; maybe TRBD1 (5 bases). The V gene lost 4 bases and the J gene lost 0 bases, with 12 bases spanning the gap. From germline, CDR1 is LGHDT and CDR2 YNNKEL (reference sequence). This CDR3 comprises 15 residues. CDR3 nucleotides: TGTGCCAGCAGCCTAGGACACTCAATGAACACTGAAGCTTTCTTT. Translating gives CASSLGHSMNTEAFF. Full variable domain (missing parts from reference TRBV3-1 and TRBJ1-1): DTAVSQTPKYLVTQMGNDKSIKCEQNLGHDTMYWYKQDSKKFLKIMFSYNNKELIINETVPNRFSPKSPDKAHLNLHINSLELGDSAVYFCASSLGHSMNTEAFFGQGTRLTVV.

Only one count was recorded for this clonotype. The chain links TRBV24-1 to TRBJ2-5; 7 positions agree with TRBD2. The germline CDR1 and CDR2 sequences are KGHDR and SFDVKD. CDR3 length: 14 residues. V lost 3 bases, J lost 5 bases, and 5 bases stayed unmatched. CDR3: CATSDRGSGETQYF. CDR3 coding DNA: TGTGCCACCAGTGATCGCGGGAGTGGGGAGACCCAGTACTTC.